This T cell receptor beta chain is drawn from a study of CD8 T cells in Susac syndrome. The RNA input was roughly 0.5 to 1 ug, and it was reverse transcribed with random hexamers. One entry per CDR3 protein results from TCRdb running MiXCR on the immunoSEQ multiplex PCR reads. The table records some 80,000 distinct CDR3 sequences, about 94% of them present only once. CDR1 is LGHNA, CDR2 YSLEER, per germline. The CDR3 has 14 amino acids. The ends were cut back, 3 bases at V and 2 bases at J, with 10 bases in the middle. Sequencing targeted TCR beta in T cells from blood (CD8+ and CD4+). The V and J genes are TRBV4-3 and TRBJ1-1; D not certain. This TCR derives from a human donor in good health. The sample comprised CD8+ T cells from PBMCs. This CDR3 is CASSQSTRNTEAFF. Here the CDR3 DNA reads TGCGCCAGCAGCCAGAGCACAAGAAACACTGAAGCTTTCTTT.